The rows below give T cell receptor beta chains drawn from one sample of a study of CD8+CD57+ T cells in acquired aplastic anemia. TCRdb re-derived calls from the reads in MiXCR, one entry per CDR3 protein. The table shows approximately 270,000 distinct CDR3 sequences, with approximately 57% occurring only once. Material for sequencing was sorted CD4+, CD8+, or CD8+CD57+ T cells (not recorded which) from PBMCs. The receptors come from a human donor with severe aplastic anemia or a healthy control (not recorded which). CDR3s include the opening cysteine and the closing phenylalanine or tryptophan. D genes are given only for firm matches. The size field is filled for only some rows; it gives once, few, many or a size class.

D gene,clone size,V gene,J gene,CDR3 protein,CDR3 DNA
-,few,TRBV28,TRBJ1-1,CASSLTSTEAFF,TGTGCCAGCAGTTTAACCTCGACTGAAGCTTTCTTT
-,-,TRBV20-1,TRBJ2-1,CSARAARSYNEQFF,TGCAGTGCTCGAGCGGCGCGCTCCTACAATGAGCAGTTCTTC
-,few,TRBV24-1,TRBJ1-5,CATTGTNQPQHF,TGTGCCACCACCGGCACCAATCAGCCCCAGCATTTT
-,few,TRBV9,TRBJ2-1,CASSVIGVGNEQFF,TGTGCCAGCAGCGTTATCGGGGTGGGCAATGAGCAGTTCTTC
-,-,TRBV2,TRBJ1-1,CASGTGTKDTEAFF,TGTGCCAGCGGAACCGGGACAAAGGACACTGAAGCTTTCTTT
TRBD1,-,TRBV7-8,TRBJ1-2,CASSLAGQGYYGYTF,TGTGCCAGCAGCTTAGCGGGACAGGGCTACTATGGCTACACCTTC
-,-,TRBV24-1,TRBJ2-3,CATSDPRRDSTDTQYF,TGTGCCACCAGTGATCCCCGCAGGGATAGCACAGATACGCAGTATTTT
-,-,TRBV28,TRBJ2-3,CASRGQTDTQYF,TGTGCCAGCAGGGGTCAGACAGATACGCAGTATTTT
TRBD2,-,TRBV20-1,TRBJ2-5,CSATTLAESGTQYF,TGCAGTGCTACAACACTAGCGGAGTCAGGGACCCAGTACTTC
-,few,TRBV7-3,TRBJ2-3,CASSWRAGTDTQYF,TGTGCCAGCAGCTGGAGGGCAGGCACAGATACGCAGTATTTT
-,-,TRBV5-1,TRBJ2-7,CASSFRVGPNEQYF,TGCGCCAGCAGCTTCAGGGTTGGGCCTAACGAGCAGTACTTC
-,many,TRBV20-1,TRBJ1-6,CSAHGGVSPLHF,TGCAGTGCCCATGGGGGGGTGTCACCCCTCCACTTT
-,-,TRBV29-1,TRBJ1-2,CSVERQGEHGYTF,TGCAGCGTTGAAAGGCAGGGTGAACATGGCTACACCTTC
TRBD1,few,TRBV7-9,TRBJ1-5,CASSLGDRGSQPQHF,TGTGCCAGCAGCTTAGGGGACAGGGGATCCCAGCCCCAGCATTTT
-,-,TRBV7-3,TRBJ2-7,CASSTRTILGYEQYF,TGTGCCAGCAGCACCCGGACCATCTTGGGGTACGAGCAGTACTTC
-,few,TRBV7-3,TRBJ1-2,CASSLRPQGNGYTF,TGTGCCAGCAGCCTAAGGCCTCAGGGAAATGGCTACACCTTC
-,-,TRBV10-3,TRBJ1-2,CAISEDRKRGYTF,TGTGCCATCAGTGAGGACAGGAAAAGGGGCTACACCTTC
TRBD2,few,TRBV7-2,TRBJ2-2,CASSLGRRLAGEGELFF,TGTGCCAGCAGCTTAGGTCGTCGACTAGCGGGGGAAGGAGAGCTGTTTTTT
TRBD1,many,TRBV10-3,TRBJ1-6,CAISESDRGEPPPNSPLHF,TGTGCCATCAGTGAGTCGGACAGGGGCGAACCACCTCCCAATTCACCCCTCCACTTT
TRBD1,-,TRBV5-8,TRBJ1-4,CASSLGDRAAEKLFF,TGTGCCAGCAGCTTGGGGGACAGGGCGGCTGAAAAACTGTTTTTT
TRBD2,-,TRBV11-2,TRBJ2-7,CASSLTLAGGRDEQYF,TGTGCCAGCAGCCTGACACTAGCGGGGGGGCGGGACGAGCAGTACTTC
-,few,TRBV11-2,TRBJ2-7,CASSLGQGLEQYF,TGTGCCAGCAGCTTAGGTCAGGGGCTTGAGCAGTACTTC
TRBD1,many,TRBV5-5,TRBJ1-6,CASTMIPGQGSPLHF,TGTGCCAGCACCATGATACCGGGACAGGGATCACCCCTCCACTTT
-,many,TRBV7-2,TRBJ1-5,CASTPGDSNQPQHF,TGTGCCAGCACCCCGGGGGATAGCAATCAGCCCCAGCATTTT
-,few,TRBV30,TRBJ1-5,CAWSPSANQPQHF,TGTGCCTGGAGTCCTTCCGCCAATCAGCCCCAGCATTTT
-,-,TRBV6-1,TRBJ1-2,CASSEGRVRSGYGYTF,TGTGCCAGCAGTGAAGGGCGGGTGAGGTCCGGCTATGGCTACACCTTC
TRBD1,many,TRBV7-9,TRBJ2-5,CASSPGQGVRETQYF,TGTGCCAGCAGCCCGGGACAGGGGGTACGGGAGACCCAGTACTTC
TRBD1,many,TRBV6-1,TRBJ2-7,CASEDPGTGNYEQYF,TGTGCCAGCGAGGATCCCGGGACAGGGAACTACGAGCAGTACTTC
-,many,TRBV5-8,TRBJ1-3,CASSLDSFSGNTIYF,TGTGCCAGCAGCTTGGACTCTTTCTCTGGAAACACCATATATTTT
TRBD1,many,TRBV7-9,TRBJ2-7,CASSPEWDRAYEQYF,TGTGCCAGCAGCCCCGAATGGGACAGGGCCTACGAGCAGTACTTC
TRBD1,-,TRBV10-3,TRBJ2-7,CAISDRQGARQYF,TGTGCCATCAGTGATCGGCAGGGGGCCAGGCAGTACTTC
-,-,TRBV4-2,TRBJ2-3,CASSLGMTDTQYF,TGTGCCAGCAGCTTAGGGATGACAGATACGCAGTATTTT
-,-,TRBV24-1,TRBJ1-2,CATRLSGGTNYGYTF,TGTGCCACCAGACTTAGCGGGGGGACCAACTATGGCTACACCTTC
-,many,TRBV5-1,TRBJ1-1,CASSPGGTEAFF,TGTGCCAGCAGCCCTGGGGGCACTGAAGCTTTCTTT
-,-,TRBV7-2,TRBJ2-5,CATSQGLQETQYF,TGTGCCACCTCACAGGGCCTCCAAGAGACCCAGTACTTC
-,-,TRBV20-1,TRBJ1-3,CSDRDDGNTIYF,TGCAGTGATAGAGATGATGGAAACACAATATATTTT
TRBD2,-,TRBV20-1,TRBJ2-7,CSARDGLAGDEQYF,TGCAGTGCTAGAGATGGACTAGCGGGTGACGAGCAGTACTTC
TRBD1,few,TRBV28,TRBJ1-5,CASSVRQGVNQPQHF,TGTGCCAGCAGTGTCCGACAGGGGGTAAATCAGCCCCAGCATTTT
-,-,TRBV20-1,TRBJ1-6,CSARDPPTLHF,TGCAGTGCCCGGGACCCGCCCACCCTCCACTTT
TRBD1,-,TRBV11-2,TRBJ2-7,CASSPDRGREQYF,TGTGCCAGCAGCCCTGACAGGGGGCGCGAGCAGTACTTC
TRBD1,many,TRBV11-2,TRBJ2-6,CASSLSRTGYGSGANVLTF,TGTGCCAGCAGCTTGTCCCGGACAGGGTATGGGTCTGGGGCCAACGTCCTGACTTTC
TRBD2,-,TRBV29-1,TRBJ2-1,CSVGGRIDEQFF,TGCAGCGTTGGCGGGAGAATTGATGAGCAGTTCTTC
TRBD2,many,TRBV11-3,TRBJ2-1,CASSRGGQVNNEQFF,TGTGCCAGCAGCCGGGGGGGTCAAGTAAACAATGAGCAGTTCTTC
TRBD1,many,TRBV5-1,TRBJ2-3,CASSGTATTDTQYF,TGCGCCAGCAGCGGGACAGCAACGACAGATACGCAGTATTTT
TRBD2,-,TRBV24-1,TRBJ2-3,CATSDMGGPGGTQYF,TGTGCCACCAGTGATATGGGAGGGCCAGGTGGTACGCAGTATTTT
TRBD1,once,TRBV29-1,TRBJ1-1,CSVTGGTTEAFF,TGCAGCGTAACAGGGGGGACCACTGAAGCTTTCTTT
-,-,TRBV6-4,TRBJ1-1,CASSAQINTEAFF,TGTGCCAGCAGCGCTCAGATAAACACTGAAGCTTTCTTT
-,few,TRBV20-1,TRBJ1-5,CSAEHYSSNQPQHF,TGCAGTGCAGAACACTACAGTAGCAATCAGCCCCAGCATTTT
-,-,TRBV20-1,TRBJ2-3,CSALVPGRAVTQYF,TGCAGTGCTTTAGTACCGGGACGGGCAGTCACGCAGTATTTT
-,-,TRBV7-9,TRBJ1-6,CASSSAPRDSYNSPLHF,TGTGCCAGCAGCAGTGCTCCCAGGGATTCCTATAATTCACCCCTCCACTTT
-,-,TRBV7-9,TRBJ2-7,CASSLGERAFGQYF,TGTGCCAGCAGCTTGGGGGAGCGGGCCTTTGGGCAGTACTTC
TRBD1,-,TRBV2,TRBJ2-5,CASSEDRGETQYF,TGTGCCAGCAGTGAGGACAGGGGAGAGACCCAGTACTTC
-,-,TRBV15,TRBJ1-5,CATTNAALGANSNQPQHF,TGTGCCACCACCAACGCAGCGCTGGGGGCGAATAGCAATCAGCCCCAGCATTTT
-,-,TRBV6-4,TRBJ1-6,CASSGPGEGMDSPLHF,TGTGCCAGCAGTGGGCCAGGGGAGGGAATGGATTCACCCCTCCACTTT
-,-,TRBV2,TRBJ1-2,CASNRGSYGYTF,TGTGCCAGCAATCGAGGGTCCTATGGCTACACCTTC
TRBD2,few,TRBV20-1,TRBJ2-7,CSAREMRGGRYEQYF,TGCAGTGCTAGAGAGATGCGGGGGGGCCGCTACGAGCAGTACTTC
-,-,TRBV7-8,TRBJ1-4,CASSPHGQLSTNEKLFF,TGTGCCAGCAGCCCCCATGGACAGCTCTCAACTAATGAAAAACTGTTTTTT
-,-,TRBV12-3/TRBV12-4,TRBJ1-1,CAITGTRGVQLGGHTEAFF,TGTGCCATCACCGGGACTAGAGGGGTGCAGTTAGGGGGGCACACTGAAGCTTTCTTT
-,many,TRBV29-1,TRBJ1-1,CSVETGQARGAFF,TGCAGCGTTGAAACGGGACAAGCCAGGGGAGCTTTCTTT
-,-,TRBV10-3,TRBJ1-5,CAISVAGYEHF,TGTGCCATCAGTGTGGCCGGCTACGAGCATTTT